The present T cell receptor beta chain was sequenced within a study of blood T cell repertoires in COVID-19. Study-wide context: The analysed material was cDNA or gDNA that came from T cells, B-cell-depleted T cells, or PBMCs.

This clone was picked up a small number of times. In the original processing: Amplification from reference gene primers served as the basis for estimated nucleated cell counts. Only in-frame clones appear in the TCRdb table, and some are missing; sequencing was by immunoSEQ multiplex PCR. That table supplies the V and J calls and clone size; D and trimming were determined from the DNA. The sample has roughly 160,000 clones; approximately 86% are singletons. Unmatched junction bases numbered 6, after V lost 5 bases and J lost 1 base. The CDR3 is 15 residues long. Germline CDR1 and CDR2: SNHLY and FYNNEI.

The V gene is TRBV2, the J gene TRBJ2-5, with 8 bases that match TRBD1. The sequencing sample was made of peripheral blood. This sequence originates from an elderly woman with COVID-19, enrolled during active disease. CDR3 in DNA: TGTGCCAGCAGTCGACAGGGGACTTCCCAAGAGACCCAGTACTTC. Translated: CASSRQGTSQETQYF.